Only a few counts were recorded for the clone carrying this T cell receptor beta chain. Its antigen is unidentified. The data were taken from a study of regulatory dendritic cells for organ transplantation. Only in-frame clones appear in the TCRdb table, and some are missing; sequencing was by immunoSEQ multiplex PCR. The sample holds 10,000 to 15,000 clones, around nine tenths seen once. Regarding the study as a whole: Mature dendritic cells appeared to drive more memory CD8+ clonal expansion than regulatory ones. Of resting T cell subsets, memory CD8+ had the most alloreactive clonotypes.

Allogeneic regulatory or mature dendritic cells were co-cultured for 5 days with CFSE-labeled sorted T cells at 1:10. The germline V gene has CDR1 SGHNT and CDR2 YYREEE (reference sequence). The CDR3 runs to 13 residues. V lost 3 bases and J lost 5, with 11 bases in between. The sequencing sample was made of naive CD8+ T cells from blood cultured with regulatory dendritic cells. Described subset: CD45RA+ naive T cells. The TCR originated in a human donor in good health. This chain links TRBV5-4 with TRBJ2-5; perhaps TRBD2 as D (6 bases). The CDR3: CASSYASDETQYF. The CDR3 DNA is TGTGCCAGCAGCTACGCTAGCGACGAGACCCAGTACTTC.